Presented here are 16 T cell receptor beta chains from one specimen sequenced in a study of shared clonotypes between healthy human individuals. Only in-frame clones appear in the TCRdb table, and some are missing; sequencing was by immunoSEQ multiplex PCR. Counted here are about 700,000 clones, around 92% occurring once; the ten biggest clones make up nearly 25%. Naive CD8 cells lacked CD45RO, underwent positive selection for CCR7 and left out terminally differentiated effector memory CD45RA+ cells. The sample consisted of naive CD8+ T cells sorted from blood. The receptors here all came from a man in his thirties or forties in good health.

This chain uses TRBV7-8 with TRBJ2-2, with 7 bases fitting TRBD2. The CDR3 is 17 residues long. V shed 1 base and J 0 bases; nucleotides not matched to a gene: 5. Per the germline V gene, CDR1 is SGHVS and CDR2 is FQNEAQ. Here the CDR3 DNA reads TGTGCCAGCAGCTTAGGCTGGCTAGCGGCGAACACCGGGGAGCTGTTTTTT. The encoded protein is CASSLGWLAANTGELFF. The whole variable domain, filled in from reference TRBV7-8 and TRBJ2-2, reads GAGVSQSPRYKVAKRGQDVALRCDPISGHVSLFWYQQALGQGPEFLTYFQNEAQLDKSGLPSDRFFAERPEGSVSTLKIQRTQQEDSAVYLCASSLGWLAANTGELFFGEGSRLTVL.

This sequence joins TRBV14 and TRBJ2-5, with 10 bases lining up with TRBD1. Unmatched junction bases numbered 18, after V lost 0 bases and J lost 5 bases. CDR3 length equals 20 residues. Germline CDR1 reads SGHDN; CDR2 reads FVKESK. The CDR3 DNA reads as TGTGCCAGCAGCCAAGACTTTGACGGGACAGGGGTATTAACGGGGGAGACCCAGTACTTC. Amino acids: CASSQDFDGTGVLTGETQYF. The full variable domain, with the rest looked up from reference TRBV14 and TRBJ2-5, is EAGVTQFPSHSVIEKGQTVTLRCDPISGHDNLYWYRRVMGKEIKFLLHFVKESKQDESGMPNNRFLAERTGGTYSTLKVQPAELEDSGVYFCASSQDFDGTGVLTGETQYFGPGTRLLVL.

The gene calls are TRBV7-9 and TRBJ2-7; TRBD1 matches at 8 bases. Trimming at V came to 5 bases and at J to 4 bases, leaving 7 bases not matched to a gene. From germline, CDR1 is SEHNR and CDR2 FQNEAQ (reference sequence). The CDR3 is 14 residues long. The CDR3 DNA follows: TGTGCCAGCAGCCCCGGGACAGGAGTTTACGAGCAGTACTTC. Protein: CASSPGTGVYEQYF.

This clone was counted a single time. The chain combines TRBV10-1 with TRBJ2-1; 13 nucleotides match TRBD2. Per germline, CDR1 WNHNN and CDR2 SYGVQD (reference sequence). This CDR3 has 16 residues. Trimming took 0 bases from V and 7 from J; bases not matched to a gene: 3. CDR3 coding DNA: TGCGCCAGCAGTGAGTCGACTAGCGGGAGGAGGAATGAGCAGTTCTTC. Its protein product is CASSESTSGRRNEQFF.

The chain recombines TRBV14 with TRBJ2-5; TRBD1 might be the D (5 bases). The CDR3 sequence is 14 residues long. Trimming left V 3 bases short and J 5 bases short, with 13 bases between. Germline values: CDR1 SGHDN, CDR2 FVKESK. The CDR3: CASSHGHPQETQYF. In DNA form, the CDR3 reads TGTGCCAGCAGCCACGGACACCCCCAGGAGACCCAGTACTTC.

The chain is built from TRBV27 and TRBJ2-6, with TRBD1 matching 9 bases. The V and J ends lost 2 bases and 9 bases, in that order; junction bases with no gene match: 2. The CDR3 extends over 14 amino acids. CDR1 and CDR2 from the germline V gene are MNHEY and SMNVEV (reference sequence). The CDR3 reads CASSLGTGNNVLTF. The CDR3 nucleotides read TGTGCCAGCAGTTTAGGGACAGGGAACAACGTCCTGACTTTC.

The chain combines TRBV19 with TRBJ2-7; tentatively, D is TRBD1 (5 bases). V was trimmed by 3 bases and J by 3 bases, leaving 15 bases between them. CDR1 LNHDA and CDR2 SQIVND come from the germline V gene (reference sequence). The CDR3 contains 15 residues. CDR3 in amino acids: CASSIEIAGNYEQYF. In DNA form, the CDR3 reads TGTGCCAGTAGTATTGAGATAGCAGGGAACTACGAGCAGTACTTC.

V usage is TRBV6-1 and J usage is TRBJ2-1, with 10 bases lining up with TRBD1. The germline CDR1 and CDR2 sequences are MNHNS and SASEGT. CDR3 length equals 15 residues. V shed 3 bases and J 8 bases; nucleotides not matched to a gene: 7. CDR3 DNA: TGTGCCAGCAGTGATCCGGGACAGGGGTTCGATGAGCAGTTCTTC. Encoded protein: CASSDPGQGFDEQFF.

The V call is TRBV4-1, the J call TRBJ2-1, with D unresolved. Germline values: CDR1 MGHRA, CDR2 YSYEKL. This CDR3 is built from 12 residues. V lost 3 bases and J lost 7, with 7 bases in between. The CDR3 here is CASSQTRNEQFF. Here the CDR3 DNA reads TGCGCCAGCAGCCAGACTCGGAATGAGCAGTTCTTC.

This sequence joins TRBV4-3 and TRBJ1-5, with 10 nucleotides matching TRBD1. Per the germline V gene, CDR1 is LGHNA and CDR2 is YSLEER. The CDR3 has 15 residues. J was trimmed by 4 bases and V by 3 bases; bases with no gene match: 3. The CDR3 loop reads CASSHGTGVNQPQHF. In nucleotides, the CDR3 is TGCGCCAGCAGCCATGGGACAGGGGTAAATCAGCCCCAGCATTTT.

The chain uses TRBV27 and TRBJ2-1; D may be TRBD2 (5 bases). Germline lookup yields CDR1 MNHEY and CDR2 SMNVEV (reference sequence). Trimming cost V 5 bases and J 5 bases, with 10 bases left between them. This CDR3 is built from 13 residues. Written as DNA, the CDR3 is TGTGCCAGCAGTGTCCTAGCCAACAATGAGCAGTTCTTC. The encoded protein is CASSVLANNEQFF.

The rearrangement uses TRBV11-3 and TRBJ2-3; 7 bases match TRBD1. CDR3 length equals 14 residues. After removal of 6 bases from V and 4 bases from J, the junction contained 7 bases not matched to a gene. Per the germline V gene, CDR1 is SGHNT and CDR2 is YENEEA. CDR3 sequence reads: CASSHTGDADTQYF. DNA for the CDR3: TGTGCCAGCAGTCATACAGGGGACGCAGATACGCAGTATTTT.

This rearrangement joins TRBV4-1 to TRBJ2-1; D gene unclear. Trimming removed 0 bases from V and 10 bases from J, with 16 bases in between. There are 15 residues in the CDR3. Germline V lookup: CDR1 MGHRA, CDR2 YSYEKL. The CDR3 is CASSQDGSLVGEQFF. Written as DNA, the CDR3 is TGCGCCAGCAGCCAAGATGGATCCTTAGTGGGAGAGCAGTTCTTC.

This sequence joins TRBV7-6 and TRBJ2-7; 14 nucleotides align to TRBD2. Germline CDR1 and CDR2: SGHVS and FNYEAQ. The V segment lost 5 bases and the J segment 6 bases; nucleotides outside the gene matches: 21. CDR3 length: 20 amino acids. As DNA, the CDR3 is TGTGCCAGCAGCGCCGCCGCCGCTTCGGGACTAGCGGGAGTAGTCGGCGAGCAGTACTTC. Its protein product is CASSAAAASGLAGVVGEQYF. The whole variable domain, remainder taken from reference TRBV7-6 and TRBJ2-7, is GAGVSQSPRYKVTKRGQDVALRCDPISGHVSLYWYRQALGQGPEFLTYFNYEAQQDKSGLPNDRFSAERPEGSISTLTIQRTEQRDSAMYRCASSAAAASGLAGVVGEQYFGPGTRLTVT.

The J gene is TRBJ2-7, the V gene TRBV7-2; tentatively, D is TRBD1 (6 bases). Trimming stripped 4 bases from V and 1 base from J, with 17 bases between. The CDR3 sequence is 16 residues long. Germline V gene lookup returns CDR1 SGHTA and CDR2 FQGNSA. CDR3 sequence: CASSSPQGNGSYEQYF. The DNA for the CDR3 is TGTGCCAGCAGCTCTCCCCAGGGGAATGGGTCCTACGAGCAGTACTTC.

The chain recombines TRBV28 with TRBJ2-1; 7 nucleotides match TRBD1. The V gene's germline CDR1 is MDHEN and CDR2 SYDVKM. The V and J ends lost 6 bases and 4 bases, in that order; junction bases with no gene match: 9. The CDR3 is 15 amino acids. The CDR3 DNA sequence: TGTGCCAGCAGCCCGACAGGGTCTAAATACAATGAGCAGTTCTTC. It specifies CASSPTGSKYNEQFF.